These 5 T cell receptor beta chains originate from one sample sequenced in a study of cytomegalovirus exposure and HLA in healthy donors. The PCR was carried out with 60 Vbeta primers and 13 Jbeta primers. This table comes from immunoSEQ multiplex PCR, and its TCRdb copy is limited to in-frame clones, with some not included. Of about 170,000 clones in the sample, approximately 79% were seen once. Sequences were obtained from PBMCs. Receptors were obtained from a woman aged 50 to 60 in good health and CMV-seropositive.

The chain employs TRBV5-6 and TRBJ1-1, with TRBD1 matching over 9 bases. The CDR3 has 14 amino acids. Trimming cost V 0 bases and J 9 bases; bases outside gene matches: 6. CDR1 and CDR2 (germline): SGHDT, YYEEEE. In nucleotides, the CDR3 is TGTGCCAGCAGCTTGGAGGGGACAGGGACCAAAGCTTTCTTT. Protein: CASSLEGTGTKAFF.

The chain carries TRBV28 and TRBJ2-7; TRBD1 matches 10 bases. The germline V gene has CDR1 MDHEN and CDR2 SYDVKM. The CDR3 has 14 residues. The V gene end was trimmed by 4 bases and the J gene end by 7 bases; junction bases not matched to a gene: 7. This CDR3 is CASSSGQGYEEQYF. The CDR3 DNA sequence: TGTGCCAGCAGTTCGGGACAGGGGTATGAAGAGCAGTACTTC.

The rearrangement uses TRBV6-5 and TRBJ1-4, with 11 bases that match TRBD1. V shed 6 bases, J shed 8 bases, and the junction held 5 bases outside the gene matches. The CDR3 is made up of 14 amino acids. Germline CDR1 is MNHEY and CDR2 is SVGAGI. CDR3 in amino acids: CASSRTGGREKLFF. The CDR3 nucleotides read TGTGCCAGCAGCAGGACAGGGGGCCGAGAAAAACTGTTTTTT.

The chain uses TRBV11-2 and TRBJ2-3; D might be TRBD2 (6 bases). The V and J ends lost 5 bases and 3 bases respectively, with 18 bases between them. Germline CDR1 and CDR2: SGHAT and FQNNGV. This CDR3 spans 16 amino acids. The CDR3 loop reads CASSNRDFIGTDTQYF. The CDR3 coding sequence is TGTGCCAGCAGCAACCGGGACTTCATTGGGACAGATACGCAGTATTTT. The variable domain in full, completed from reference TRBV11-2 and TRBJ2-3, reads EAGVAQSPRYKIIEKRQSVAFWCNPISGHATLYWYQQILGQGPKLLIQFQNNGVVDDSQLPKDRFSAERLKGVDSTLKIQPAKLEDSAVYLCASSNRDFIGTDTQYFGPGTRLTVL.

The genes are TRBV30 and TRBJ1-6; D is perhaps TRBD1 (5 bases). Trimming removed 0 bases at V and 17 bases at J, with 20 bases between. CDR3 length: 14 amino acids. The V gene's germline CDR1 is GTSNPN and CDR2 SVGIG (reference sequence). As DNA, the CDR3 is TGTGCCTGGAGTGTTCCTGGGTGGATGGGGGAGGTCCACTTT. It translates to CAWSVPGWMGEVHF. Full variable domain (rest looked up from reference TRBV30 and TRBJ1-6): SQTIHQWPATLVQPVGSPLSLECTVEGTSNPNLYWYRQAAGRGLQLLFYSVGIGQISSEVPQNLSASRPQDRQFILSSKKLLLSDSGFYLCAWSVPGWMGEVHFGNGTRLTVT.